One T cell receptor beta chain is described in this entry. Antigen unknown. V lost 4 bases, J lost 6 bases, and 16 bases lay in between. This CDR3 has 15 residues. CDR1 and CDR2 from the germline V gene are SGHTA and FQGNSA. The data originate from a study of long-term antiretroviral therapy in people with HIV. Assay version v3.0 of immunoSEQ was used, and it was run at survey level. Target depth was 40,000-50,000 T-cell genomes per sample. Clones were read by immunoSEQ multiplex PCR, and TCRdb kept only the in-frame ones, dropping some. The sample has tens of thousands of clones; about 95% are singletons. Study-level points and caveats: CDR3 lengths in HIV samples spanned a narrower range than controls. ART-treated samples gained diversity yet remained below transplant donor controls.

The sequence was obtained from a man aged 25-45 years with HIV. The chain uses TRBV7-2 and TRBJ2-1, with a weak D call TRBD1 (6 bases). The sequences come from unsorted PBMCs, collected about 6.6 years after starting antiretroviral therapy. The CDR3 here is CASSSYGGDSNEQFF. DNA of the CDR3: TGTGCCAGCAGCTCTTATGGGGGCGACAGCAATGAGCAGTTCTTC.